This T cell receptor (beta chain) stems from a study of technical replicates of blood from four donors. The data were produced by immunoSEQ multiplex PCR, yet TCRdb's version contains in-frame clones alone and is incomplete. The data contain approximately 70,000 clones, around 97% of them seen just once; the ten biggest clones take up approximately 0.21%. V lost 5 bases, J lost 5 bases, and 7 bases stayed unmatched. From germline, CDR1 is SGHVS and CDR2 FNYEAQ. The CDR3 has 14 residues. The genes are TRBV7-6 and TRBJ2-7, with 9 bases fitting TRBD1. This receptor was obtained from a human donor in good health. Sample: T cells isolated from PBMCs. CDR3 in amino acids: CASSLRDRVHEQYF. The CDR3 coding sequence is TGTGCCAGCAGCCTCCGGGACAGGGTCCACGAGCAGTACTTC.